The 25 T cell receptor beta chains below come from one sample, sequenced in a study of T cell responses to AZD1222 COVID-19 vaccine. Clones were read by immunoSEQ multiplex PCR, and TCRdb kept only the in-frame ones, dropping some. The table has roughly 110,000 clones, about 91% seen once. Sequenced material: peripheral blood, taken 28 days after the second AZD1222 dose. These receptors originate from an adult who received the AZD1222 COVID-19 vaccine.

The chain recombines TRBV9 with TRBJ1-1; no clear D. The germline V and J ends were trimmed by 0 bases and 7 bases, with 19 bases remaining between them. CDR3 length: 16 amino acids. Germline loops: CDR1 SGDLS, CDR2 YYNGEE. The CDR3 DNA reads TGTGCCAGCAGCGTAGAGGCTGCCCGGGCGGACGGTGAAGCTTTCTTT. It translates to CASSVEAARADGEAFF.

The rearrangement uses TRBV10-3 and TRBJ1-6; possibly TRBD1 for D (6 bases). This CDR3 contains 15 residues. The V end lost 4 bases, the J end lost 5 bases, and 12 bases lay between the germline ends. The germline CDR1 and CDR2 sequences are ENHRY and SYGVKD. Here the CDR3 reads CAISVRGGDNSPLHF. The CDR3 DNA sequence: TGTGCCATCAGTGTCAGAGGGGGTGATAATTCACCCCTCCACTTT.

CDR3 DNA sequence: TGTGCCAGCAGTCACCCCCGGAGCCCTCTCGAAAAACTGTTTTTT. Translated: CASSHPRSPLEKLFF. The V gene is TRBV27, the J gene TRBJ1-4; D is ambiguous. The germline V and J ends were trimmed by 5 bases and 8 bases, with 18 bases remaining between them. The CDR3 runs 15 residues. Germline-derived CDR1 and CDR2 are MNHEY and SMNVEV (reference sequence).

CDR3: CASSLAGAYNEQFF. CDR3 bases: TGCGCCAGCAGCCTAGCGGGGGCCTACAATGAGCAGTTCTTC. This chain links TRBV10-1 with TRBJ2-1; 10 bases map to TRBD2. Germline V gene data show CDR1 as WNHNN and CDR2 as SYGVQD (reference sequence). The CDR3 spans 14 residues. With 6 bases clipped from V and 2 bases from J, the junction kept 1 base outside the gene matches.

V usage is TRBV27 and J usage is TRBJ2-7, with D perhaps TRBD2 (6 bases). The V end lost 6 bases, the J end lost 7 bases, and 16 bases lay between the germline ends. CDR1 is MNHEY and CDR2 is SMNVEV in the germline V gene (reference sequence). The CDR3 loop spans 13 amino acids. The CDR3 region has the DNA TGTGCCAGCAGGCGGGGCGCGACGGAGGAGCAGTACTTC. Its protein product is CASRRGATEEQYF.

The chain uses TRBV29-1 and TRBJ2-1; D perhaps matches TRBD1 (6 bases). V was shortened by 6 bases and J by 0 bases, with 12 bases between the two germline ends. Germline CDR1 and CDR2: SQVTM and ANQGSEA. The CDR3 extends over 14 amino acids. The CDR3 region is CSVRGGTSYNEQFF. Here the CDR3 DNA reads TGCAGCGTCCGAGGGGGTACCTCCTACAATGAGCAGTTCTTC.

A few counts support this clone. The CDR3: CASSTTGGNEQYF. In DNA form, the CDR3 reads TGTGCCAGCAGCACAACAGGGGGCAACGAGCAGTACTTC. This sequence joins TRBV7-2 and TRBJ2-7, with 9 bases identical to TRBD1. Germline loops: CDR1 SGHTA, CDR2 FQGNSA. This CDR3 is 13 amino acids long. V dropped 5 bases and J dropped 5; count of bases not matched to a gene: 4.

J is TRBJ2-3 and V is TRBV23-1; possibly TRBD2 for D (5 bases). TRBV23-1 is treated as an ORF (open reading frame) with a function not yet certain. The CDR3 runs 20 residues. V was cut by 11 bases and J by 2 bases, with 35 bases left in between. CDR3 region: CAQESCSAGATSEHTDTQYF. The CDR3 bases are TGCGCCCAGGAGTCCTGCTCGGCGGGCGCAACTTCGGAGCACACAGATACGCAGTATTTT.

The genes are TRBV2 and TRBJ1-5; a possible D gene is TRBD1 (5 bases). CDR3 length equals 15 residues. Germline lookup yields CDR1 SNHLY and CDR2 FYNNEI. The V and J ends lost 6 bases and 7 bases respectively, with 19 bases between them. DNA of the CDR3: TGTGCCAGCAGCGGGGGGTTGTCATTAGGACAGCCCCAGCATTTT. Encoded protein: CASSGGLSLGQPQHF.

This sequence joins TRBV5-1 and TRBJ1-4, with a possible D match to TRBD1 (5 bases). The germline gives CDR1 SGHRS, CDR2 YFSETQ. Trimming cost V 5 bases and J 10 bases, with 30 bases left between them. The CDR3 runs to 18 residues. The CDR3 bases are TGCGCCAGCAGACAGATCGGCCGGGACGGCCTTGGTTTGGCAAAACTGTTTTTT. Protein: CASRQIGRDGLGLAKLFF. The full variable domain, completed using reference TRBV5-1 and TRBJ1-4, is KAGVTQTPRYLIKTRGQQVTLSCSPISGHRSVSWYQQTPGQGLQFLFEYFSETQRNKGNFPGRFSGRQFSNSRSEMNVSTLELGDSALYLCASRQIGRDGLGLAKLFFGSGTQLSVL.

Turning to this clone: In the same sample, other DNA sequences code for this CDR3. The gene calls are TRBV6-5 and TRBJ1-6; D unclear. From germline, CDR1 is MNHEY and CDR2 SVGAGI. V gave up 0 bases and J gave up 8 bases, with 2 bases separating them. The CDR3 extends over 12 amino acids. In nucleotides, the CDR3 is TGTGCCAGCAGTTACTCTGATTCACCCCTCCACTTT. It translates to CASSYSDSPLHF.

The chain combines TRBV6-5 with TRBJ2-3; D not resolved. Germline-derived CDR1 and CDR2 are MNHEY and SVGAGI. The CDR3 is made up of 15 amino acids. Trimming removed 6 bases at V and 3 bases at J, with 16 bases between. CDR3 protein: CASRDGPRSTDTQYF. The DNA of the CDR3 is TGTGCCAGCAGGGATGGTCCAAGATCGACAGATACGCAGTATTTT.

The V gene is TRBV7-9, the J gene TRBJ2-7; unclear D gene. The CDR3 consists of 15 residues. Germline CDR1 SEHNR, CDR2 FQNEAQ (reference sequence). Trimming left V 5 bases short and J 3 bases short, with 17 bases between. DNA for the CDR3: TGTGCCAGCAGCCCCGGTCTTGGGCTAAGCTACGAGCAGTACTTC. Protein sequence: CASSPGLGLSYEQYF.

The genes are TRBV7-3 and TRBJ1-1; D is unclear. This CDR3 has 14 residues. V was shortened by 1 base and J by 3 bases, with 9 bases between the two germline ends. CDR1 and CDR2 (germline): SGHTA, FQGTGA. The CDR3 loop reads CASSLSGSDTEAFF. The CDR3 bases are TGTGCCAGCAGCTTAAGTGGGTCCGACACTGAAGCTTTCTTT.

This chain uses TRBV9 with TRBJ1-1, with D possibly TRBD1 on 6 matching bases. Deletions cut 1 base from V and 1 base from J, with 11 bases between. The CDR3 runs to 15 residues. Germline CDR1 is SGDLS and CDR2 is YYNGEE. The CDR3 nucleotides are TGTGCCAGCAGCGTACTTGCAGGGGCGAACACTGAAGCTTTCTTT. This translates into CASSVLAGANTEAFF.

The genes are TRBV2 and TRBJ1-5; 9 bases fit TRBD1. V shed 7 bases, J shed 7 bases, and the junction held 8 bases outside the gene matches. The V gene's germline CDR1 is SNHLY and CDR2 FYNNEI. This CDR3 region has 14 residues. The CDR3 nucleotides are TGTGCCAGCACCCTGGGACAGGGAGAACAGCCCCAGCATTTT. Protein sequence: CASTLGQGEQPQHF.

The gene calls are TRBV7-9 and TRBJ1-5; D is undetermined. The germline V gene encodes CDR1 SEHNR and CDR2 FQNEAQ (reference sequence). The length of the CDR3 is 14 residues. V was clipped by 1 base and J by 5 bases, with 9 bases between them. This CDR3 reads CASSLESEDQPQHF. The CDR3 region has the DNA TGTGCCAGCAGCTTAGAGTCAGAAGATCAGCCCCAGCATTTT.

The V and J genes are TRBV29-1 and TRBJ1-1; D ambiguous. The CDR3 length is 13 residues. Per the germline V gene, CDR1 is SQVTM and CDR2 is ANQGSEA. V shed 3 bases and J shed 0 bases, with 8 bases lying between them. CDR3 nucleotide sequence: TGCAGCGTTGAGGCACACATGAACACTGAAGCTTTCTTT. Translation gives CSVEAHMNTEAFF.

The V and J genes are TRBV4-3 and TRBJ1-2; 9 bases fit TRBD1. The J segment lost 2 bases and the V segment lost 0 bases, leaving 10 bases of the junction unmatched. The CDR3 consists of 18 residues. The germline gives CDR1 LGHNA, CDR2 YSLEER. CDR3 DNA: TGCGCCAGCAGCCAAGATGTCGGGGACAGGGCAGTCAACTATGGCTACACCTTC. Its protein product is CASSQDVGDRAVNYGYTF.

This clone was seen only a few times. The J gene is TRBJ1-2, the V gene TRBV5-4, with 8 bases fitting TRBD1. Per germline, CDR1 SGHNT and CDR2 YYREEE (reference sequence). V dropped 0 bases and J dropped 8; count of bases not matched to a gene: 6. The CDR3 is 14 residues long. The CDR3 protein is CASSLGAGGYGYTF. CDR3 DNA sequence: TGTGCCAGCAGCTTGGGAGCAGGGGGCTACGGCTACACCTTC.

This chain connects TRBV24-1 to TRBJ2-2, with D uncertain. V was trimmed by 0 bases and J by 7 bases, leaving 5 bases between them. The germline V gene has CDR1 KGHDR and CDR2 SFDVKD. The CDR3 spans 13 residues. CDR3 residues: CATSDLRGGELFF. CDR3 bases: TGTGCCACCAGTGATTTGCGAGGCGGGGAGCTGTTTTTT.

CDR3 bases: TGTGCCAGCAGTCGGCGGGGATTCGGGGAGACCCAGTACTTC. Translated, it gives CASSRRGFGETQYF. V usage is TRBV2 and J usage is TRBJ2-5; TRBD2 is a possible D gene (6 bases). Germline V CDR1 and CDR2: SNHLY, FYNNEI. V was clipped by 5 bases and J by 5 bases, with 15 bases between them. The CDR3 consists of 14 residues.

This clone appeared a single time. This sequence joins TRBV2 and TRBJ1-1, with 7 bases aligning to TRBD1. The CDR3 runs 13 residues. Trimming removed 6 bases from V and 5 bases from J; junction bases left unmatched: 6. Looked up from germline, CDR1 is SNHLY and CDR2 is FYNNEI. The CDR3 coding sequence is TGTGCCAGCAGGGCGTCACAGGGGACTGAAGCTTTCTTT. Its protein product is CASRASQGTEAFF.

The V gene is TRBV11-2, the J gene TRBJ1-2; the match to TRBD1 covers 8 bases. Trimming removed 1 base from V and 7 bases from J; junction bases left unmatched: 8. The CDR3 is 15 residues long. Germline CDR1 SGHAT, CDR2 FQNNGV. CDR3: CASSLGGGQGFGYTF. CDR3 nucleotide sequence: TGTGCCAGCAGCTTAGGAGGCGGACAGGGTTTTGGCTACACCTTC.

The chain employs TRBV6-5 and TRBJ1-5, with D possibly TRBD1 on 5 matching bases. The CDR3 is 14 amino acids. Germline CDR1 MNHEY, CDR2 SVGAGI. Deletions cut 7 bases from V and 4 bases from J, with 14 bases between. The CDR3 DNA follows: TGTGCCAGCACCGACGGACAAATAAATCAGCCCCAGCATTTT. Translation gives CASTDGQINQPQHF.